What follows describes a single T cell receptor (beta chain). As yet, its antigen is unknown. These data come from a study of shared clonotypes between healthy human individuals. Study details: Three CD4 naive, three CD4 memory, two CD8 naive and one CD8 memory plate were used per donor.

TCRdb keeps only in-frame clones here, not all; method: immunoSEQ multiplex PCR. The sample lists some 1.1 million clones; 70% to 85% were seen once. The CDR3 spans 15 residues. CDR1 and CDR2 from the germline V gene are KGHSH and LQKENI. V shed 5 bases, J shed 2 bases, and the junction held 4 bases outside the gene matches. General study points: Incomplete sequencing of sorted subsets was indicated by rarefaction despite large depth. Compared with memory subsets, naive subsets generally had larger estimated richness.

Every donor was a Caucasian adult from Nashville, Tennessee. The sample taken for sequencing was memory CD4+ T cells from PBMCs. Subset indicated: CD45RA-negative fraction. The receptor was isolated from a young man in good health. Some clones in this sample may be carry-over from other donors' samples. The rearrangement joins TRBV18 to TRBJ2-2, with TRBD2 matching over 8 bases. The CDR3 protein is CASSLLAANTGELFF. CDR3 coding DNA: TGTGCCAGCTCATTACTAGCGGCTAACACCGGGGAGCTGTTTTTT.